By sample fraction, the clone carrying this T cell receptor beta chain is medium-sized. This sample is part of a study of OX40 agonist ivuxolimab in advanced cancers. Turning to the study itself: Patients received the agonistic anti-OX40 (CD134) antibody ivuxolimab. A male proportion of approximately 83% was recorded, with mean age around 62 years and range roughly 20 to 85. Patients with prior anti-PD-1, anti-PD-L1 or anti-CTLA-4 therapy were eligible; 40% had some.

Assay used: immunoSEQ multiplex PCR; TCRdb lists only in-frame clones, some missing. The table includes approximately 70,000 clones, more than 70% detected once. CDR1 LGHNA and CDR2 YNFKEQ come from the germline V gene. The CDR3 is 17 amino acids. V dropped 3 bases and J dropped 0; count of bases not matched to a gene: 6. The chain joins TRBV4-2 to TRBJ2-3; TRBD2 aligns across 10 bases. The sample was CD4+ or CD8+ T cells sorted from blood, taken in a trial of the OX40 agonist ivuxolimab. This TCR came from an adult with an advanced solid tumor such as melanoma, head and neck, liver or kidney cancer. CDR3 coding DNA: TGTGCCAGCAGCCAGATAGGGACTAGCGCGAGCACAGATACGCAGTATTTT. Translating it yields CASSQIGTSASTDTQYF.